A single sample gave rise to the 2 T cell receptor beta chains below, sequenced in a study of blood T cell repertoires in COVID-19. The method was immunoSEQ multiplex PCR; TCRdb's version includes in-frame clones alone and lacks a portion of them. Counted here are about 390,000 clones, 80% to 90% occurring once; the ten biggest clones make up 10%. Sequenced input: PBMCs or T cells enriched from blood (not recorded which). The source is a woman in her forties or fifties who had recovered from COVID-19.

The chain is built from TRBV7-9 and TRBJ1-2, with a possible D match to TRBD1 (5 bases). The V end was cut by 4 bases, the J end by 2 bases, with 17 bases between. CDR3 size: 16 residues. Germline CDR1 SEHNR, CDR2 FQNEAQ (reference sequence). CDR3 in amino acids: CASSSLKTDRNYGYTF. The CDR3 DNA follows: TGTGCCAGCAGCTCTCTGAAGACAGACCGAAACTATGGCTACACCTTC. Filled out from reference TRBV7-9 and TRBJ1-2, the complete variable domain reads DTGVSQNPRHKITKRGQNVTFRCDPISEHNRLYWYRQTLGQGPEFLTYFQNEAQLEKSRLLSDRFSAERPKGSFSTLEIQRTEQGDSAMYLCASSSLKTDRNYGYTFGSGTRLTVV.

This clone has just one count. The chain links TRBV27 to TRBJ2-7, with TRBD2 matching over 13 bases. Germline loops: CDR1 MNHEY, CDR2 SMNVEV (reference sequence). J lost 7 bases, V lost 5 bases, and 5 bases had no gene match. The length of the CDR3 is 14 residues. In nucleotides, the CDR3 is TGTGCCAGCAGTCCCGGACTAGCGGGGGTTGAGCAGTACTTC. Translation: CASSPGLAGVEQYF.